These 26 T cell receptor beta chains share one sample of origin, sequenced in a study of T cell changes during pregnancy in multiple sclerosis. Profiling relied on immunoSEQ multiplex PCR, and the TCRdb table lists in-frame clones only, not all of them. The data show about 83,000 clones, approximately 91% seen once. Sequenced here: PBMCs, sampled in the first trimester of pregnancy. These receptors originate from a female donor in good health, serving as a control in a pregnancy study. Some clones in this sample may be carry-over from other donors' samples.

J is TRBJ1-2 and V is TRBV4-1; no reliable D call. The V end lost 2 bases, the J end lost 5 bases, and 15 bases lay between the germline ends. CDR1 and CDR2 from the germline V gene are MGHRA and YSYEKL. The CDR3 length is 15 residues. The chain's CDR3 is CASSQQPPGAYGYTF. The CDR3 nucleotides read TGCGCCAGCAGCCAACAACCACCGGGAGCGTATGGCTACACCTTC.

In nucleotides, the CDR3 is TGTGCCAGCAGTTCCCCCCCCGGGACAGCCTACTATGGCTACACCTTC. Encoded protein: CASSSPPGTAYYGYTF. This chain joins TRBV5-4 and TRBJ1-2; 7 bases align to TRBD1. CDR3 size: 16 residues. Germline assignment: CDR1 SGHNT and CDR2 YYREEE (reference sequence). J was trimmed by 3 bases and V by 5 bases; bases with no gene match: 13.

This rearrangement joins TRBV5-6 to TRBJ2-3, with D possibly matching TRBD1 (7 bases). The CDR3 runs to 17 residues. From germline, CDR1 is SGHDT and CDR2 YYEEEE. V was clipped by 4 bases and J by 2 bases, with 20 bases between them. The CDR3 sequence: CASSQPGRDSSTDTQYF. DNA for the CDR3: TGTGCCAGCAGCCAGCCTGGGCGGGACAGTTCCACAGATACGCAGTATTTT.

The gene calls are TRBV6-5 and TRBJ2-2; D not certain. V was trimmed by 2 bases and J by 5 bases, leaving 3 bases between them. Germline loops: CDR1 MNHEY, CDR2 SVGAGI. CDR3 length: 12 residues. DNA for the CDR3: TGTGCCAGCAGTTACCAGACCGGGGAGCTGTTTTTT. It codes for CASSYQTGELFF.

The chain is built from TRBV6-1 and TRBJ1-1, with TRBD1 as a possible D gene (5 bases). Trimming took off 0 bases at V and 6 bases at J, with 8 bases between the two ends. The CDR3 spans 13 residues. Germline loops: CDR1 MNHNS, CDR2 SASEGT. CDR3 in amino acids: CASSEAWGPEAFF. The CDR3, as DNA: TGTGCCAGCAGTGAAGCCTGGGGCCCTGAAGCTTTCTTT.

The CDR3 loop reads CSVEGGPLYGYTF. CDR3 bases: TGCAGCGTTGAAGGGGGGCCCCTCTATGGCTACACCTTC. V is TRBV29-1 and J is TRBJ1-2; tentative D call: TRBD1 (6 bases). CDR1 and CDR2 from the germline V gene are SQVTM and ANQGSEA. The CDR3 is 13 amino acids. V was trimmed by 1 base and J by 4 bases, leaving 10 bases between them.

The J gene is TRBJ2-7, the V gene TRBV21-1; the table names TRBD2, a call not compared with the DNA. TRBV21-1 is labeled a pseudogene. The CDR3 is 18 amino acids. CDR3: CASRPGGTSGRPAYEQYF. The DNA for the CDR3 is TGTGCCAGCAGGCCTGGGGGGACTAGCGGGAGGCCCGCCTACGAGCAGTACTTC.

The CDR3 nucleotides read TGTGCCAGCAGGCCTGAATTGGCCGAGCAGTTCTTC. Translating gives CASRPELAEQFF. The chain is built from TRBV2 and TRBJ2-1; D gene uncertain. V lost 6 bases, J lost 10 bases, and 13 bases lay in between. The CDR3 is 12 amino acids. Germline CDR1 and CDR2: SNHLY and FYNNEI. Combining the CDR3 with reference TRBV2 and TRBJ2-1 gives the whole variable domain EPEVTQTPSHQVTQMGQEVILRCVPISNHLYFYWYRQILGQKVEFLVSFYNNEISEKSEIFDDQFSVERPDGSNFTLKIRSTKLEDSAMYFCASRPELAEQFFGPGTRLTVL.

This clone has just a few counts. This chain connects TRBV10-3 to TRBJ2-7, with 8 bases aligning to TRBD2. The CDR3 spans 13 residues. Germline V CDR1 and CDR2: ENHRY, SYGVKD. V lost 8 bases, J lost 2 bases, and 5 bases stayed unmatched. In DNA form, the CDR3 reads TGTGCCATCGGTGTTAGCGGGGCCTACGAGCAGTACTTC. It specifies CAIGVSGAYEQYF.

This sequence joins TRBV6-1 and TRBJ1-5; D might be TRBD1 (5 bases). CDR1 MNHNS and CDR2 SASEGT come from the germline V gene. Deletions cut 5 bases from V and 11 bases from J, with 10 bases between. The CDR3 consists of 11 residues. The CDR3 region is CASSLGGAQHF. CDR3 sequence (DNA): TGTGCCAGCAGTTTAGGAGGGGCCCAGCATTTT.

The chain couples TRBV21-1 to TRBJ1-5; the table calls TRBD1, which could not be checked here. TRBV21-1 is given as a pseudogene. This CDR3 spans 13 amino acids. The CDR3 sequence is CASGRQGCQPQHF. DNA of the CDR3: TGTGCCAGCGGCCGACAGGGGTGTCAGCCCCAGCATTTT.

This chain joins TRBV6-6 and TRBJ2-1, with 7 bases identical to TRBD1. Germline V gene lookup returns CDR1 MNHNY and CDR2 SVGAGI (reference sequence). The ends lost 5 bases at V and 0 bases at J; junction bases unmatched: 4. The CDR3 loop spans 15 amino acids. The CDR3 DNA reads TGTGCCAGCAGTACGGGACAGAGCTCCTACAATGAGCAGTTCTTC. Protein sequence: CASSTGQSSYNEQFF.

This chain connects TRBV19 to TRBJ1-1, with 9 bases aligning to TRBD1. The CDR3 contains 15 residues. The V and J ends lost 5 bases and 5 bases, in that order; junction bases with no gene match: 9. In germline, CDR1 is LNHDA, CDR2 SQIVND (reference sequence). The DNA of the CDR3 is TGTGCCAGTAGTGCCAACAGGGGGCTGCTAACTGAAGCTTTCTTT. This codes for CASSANRGLLTEAFF.

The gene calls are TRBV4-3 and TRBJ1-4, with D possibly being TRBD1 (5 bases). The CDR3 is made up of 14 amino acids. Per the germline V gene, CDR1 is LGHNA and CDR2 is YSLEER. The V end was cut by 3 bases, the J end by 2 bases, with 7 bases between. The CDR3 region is CASSHRGTNEKLFF. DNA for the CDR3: TGCGCCAGCAGCCACCGGGGGACTAATGAAAAACTGTTTTTT.

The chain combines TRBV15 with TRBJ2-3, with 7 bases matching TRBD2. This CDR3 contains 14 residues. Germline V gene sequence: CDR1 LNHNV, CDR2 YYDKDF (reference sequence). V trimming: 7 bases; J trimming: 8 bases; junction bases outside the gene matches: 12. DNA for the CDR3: TGTGCCACCACCTGGGCGGGAGTTTCTGGTACGCAGTATTTT. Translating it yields CATTWAGVSGTQYF.

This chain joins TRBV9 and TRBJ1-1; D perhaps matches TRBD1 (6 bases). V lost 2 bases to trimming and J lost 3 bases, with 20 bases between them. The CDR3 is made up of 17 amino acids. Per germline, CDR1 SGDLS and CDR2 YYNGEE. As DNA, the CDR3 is TGTGCCAGCAGCGTCCAGTCGGGGGGCTCTTGGGACACTGAAGCTTTCTTT. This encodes CASSVQSGGSWDTEAFF.

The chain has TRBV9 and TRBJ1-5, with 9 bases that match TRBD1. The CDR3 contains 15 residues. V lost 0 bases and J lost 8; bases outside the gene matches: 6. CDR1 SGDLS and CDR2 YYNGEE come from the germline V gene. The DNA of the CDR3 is TGTGCCAGCAGCGTAGGAGGGACAGGGCTGGAGCCCCAGCATTTT. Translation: CASSVGGTGLEPQHF.

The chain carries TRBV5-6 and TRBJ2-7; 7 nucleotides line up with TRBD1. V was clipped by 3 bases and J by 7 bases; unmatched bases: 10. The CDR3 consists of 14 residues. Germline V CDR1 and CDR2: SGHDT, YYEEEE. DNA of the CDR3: TGTGCCAGCAGCTACCGGGACAGTGTCCTTGAGCAGTACTTC. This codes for CASSYRDSVLEQYF. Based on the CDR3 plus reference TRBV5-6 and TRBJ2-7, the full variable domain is DAGVTQSPTHLIKTRGQQVTLRCSPKSGHDTVSWYQQALGQGPQFIFQYYEEEERQRGNFPDRFSGHQFPNYSSELNVNALLLGDSALYLCASSYRDSVLEQYFGPGTRLTVT.

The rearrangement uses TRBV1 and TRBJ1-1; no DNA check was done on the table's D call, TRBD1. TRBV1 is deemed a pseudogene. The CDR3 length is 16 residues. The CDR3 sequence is CTSSQDNGTGRTEAFF. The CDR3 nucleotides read TGCACCAGCAGCCAAGATAACGGGACAGGGAGGACTGAAGCTTTCTTT.

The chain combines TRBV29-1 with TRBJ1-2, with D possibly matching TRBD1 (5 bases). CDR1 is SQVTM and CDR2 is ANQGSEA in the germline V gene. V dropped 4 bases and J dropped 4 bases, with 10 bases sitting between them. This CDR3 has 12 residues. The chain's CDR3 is CSVGGGSYGYTF. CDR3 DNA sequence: TGCAGCGTTGGGGGGGGGAGCTATGGCTACACCTTC.

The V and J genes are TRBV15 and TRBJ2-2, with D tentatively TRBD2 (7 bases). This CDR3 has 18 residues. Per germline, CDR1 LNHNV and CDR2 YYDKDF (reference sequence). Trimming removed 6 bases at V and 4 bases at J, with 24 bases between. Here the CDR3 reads CATSRWGGSGGGTGELFF. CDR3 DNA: TGTGCCACCAGTAGGTGGGGGGGGTCTGGGGGCGGCACCGGGGAGCTGTTTTTT.

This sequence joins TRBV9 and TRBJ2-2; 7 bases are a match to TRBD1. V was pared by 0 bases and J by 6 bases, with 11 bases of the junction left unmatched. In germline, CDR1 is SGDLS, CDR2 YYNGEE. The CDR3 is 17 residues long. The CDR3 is CASSVGPGGFKAGELFF. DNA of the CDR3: TGTGCCAGCAGCGTAGGTCCAGGGGGTTTTAAGGCCGGGGAGCTGTTTTTT.

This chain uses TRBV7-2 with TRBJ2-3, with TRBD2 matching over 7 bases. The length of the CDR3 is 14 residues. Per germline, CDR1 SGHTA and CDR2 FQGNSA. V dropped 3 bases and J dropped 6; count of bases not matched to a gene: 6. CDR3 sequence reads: CASSLAGEVDTQYF. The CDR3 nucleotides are TGTGCCAGCAGCTTGGCGGGAGAGGTGGATACGCAGTATTTT.

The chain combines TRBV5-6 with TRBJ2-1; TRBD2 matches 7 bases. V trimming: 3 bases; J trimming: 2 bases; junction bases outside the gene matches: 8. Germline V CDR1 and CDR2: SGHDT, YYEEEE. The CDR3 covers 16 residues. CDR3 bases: TGTGCCAGCAGCTCCTTGCGGGGGAATACCTACAATGAGCAGTTCTTC. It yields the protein CASSSLRGNTYNEQFF.

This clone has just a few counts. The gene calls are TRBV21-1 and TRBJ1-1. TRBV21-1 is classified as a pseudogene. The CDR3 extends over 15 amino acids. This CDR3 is CASSLPGKWGTEAFF. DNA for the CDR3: TGTGCCAGCAGCTTACCGGGAAAATGGGGCACTGAAGCTTTCTTT.

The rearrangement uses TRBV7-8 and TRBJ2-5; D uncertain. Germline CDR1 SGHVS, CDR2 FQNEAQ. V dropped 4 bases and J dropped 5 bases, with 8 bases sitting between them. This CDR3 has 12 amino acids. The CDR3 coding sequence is TGTGCCAGCAGCTCCCACCGGGAGACCCAGTACTTC. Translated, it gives CASSSHRETQYF.